Presented here are 19 T cell receptor beta chains from one specimen sequenced in a study of blood T cell repertoires in COVID-19 (dated by TCRdb to 2018 to 2020). The protocol used for the library was the immunoSEQ multiplex PCR assay. The immuneACCESS repertoire file appears here via TCRdb, limited to in-frame rearrangements. These files lack a portion of the clones; in checked studies, under half of the deficit traces to unresolved V genes, and the cause of the others is not known. The sample table records some 250,000 clones; 85% to 90% of these occur just once. The top ten clones comprise about 1% of the sample. Sequenced input: peripheral blood. Source of these receptors: a woman aged 40 to 50 who had recovered from COVID-19.

This chain uses TRBV6-1 with TRBJ2-7, with D tentatively TRBD2 (5 bases). Trimming shortened V by 3 bases and J by 0 bases, and 9 bases separated the two germline ends. CDR1 is MNHNS and CDR2 is SASEGT in the germline V gene. This CDR3 comprises 14 residues. The CDR3 here is CASSERAPSYEQYV. CDR3 bases: TGTGCCAGCAGTGAGCGGGCCCCCTCCTACGAGCAGTACGTC.

This clone was observed a single time. This chain connects TRBV5-1 to TRBJ2-5; TRBD1 might be the D (6 bases). V dropped 0 bases and J dropped 0 bases, with 9 bases sitting between them. Germline values: CDR1 SGHRS, CDR2 YFSETQ. The CDR3 runs 15 residues. The chain's CDR3 is CASSLGDRNQETQYF. CDR3 bases: TGCGCCAGCAGCTTGGGTGACAGGAACCAAGAGACCCAGTACTTC.

CDR3 protein: CAISVGGEQFF. The CDR3, as DNA: TGTGCCATCAGTGTGGGGGGTGAGCAGTTCTTC. This sequence joins TRBV10-3 and TRBJ2-1; TRBD2 might be the D (6 bases). Trimming took 4 bases from V and 9 from J, leaving 7 bases between them. This CDR3 is 11 amino acids long. Germline lookup yields CDR1 ENHRY and CDR2 SYGVKD.

The chain has TRBV6-5 and TRBJ1-1; 7 nucleotides align to TRBD1. The CDR3 extends over 12 amino acids. V trimming: 10 bases; J trimming: 5 bases; junction bases outside the gene matches: 7. Germline lookup yields CDR1 MNHEY and CDR2 SVGAGI. The CDR3 bases are TGTGCCACCTCAGGGGGGTGGACTGAAGCTTTCTTT. Protein: CATSGGWTEAFF.

V is TRBV6-1 and J is TRBJ2-7; 11 nucleotides align to TRBD1. CDR3 length: 15 amino acids. Germline trimming cut 6 bases from V and 2 bases from J; bases unmatched to any gene: 6. CDR1 is MNHNS, CDR2 SASEGT, per germline. The CDR3 sequence: CASSDPGQGAYEQYV. The CDR3, as DNA: TGTGCCAGCAGCGATCCGGGACAGGGGGCCTACGAGCAGTACGTC.

The V and J genes are TRBV4-3 and TRBJ2-7, with 10 bases lining up with TRBD2. This CDR3 spans 16 amino acids. The germline V gene has CDR1 LGHNA and CDR2 YSLEER. V gave up 0 bases and J gave up 6 bases; unmatched junction bases: 8. The CDR3 protein is CASSQDPNSGGSEQYF. The CDR3 DNA reads TGCGCCAGCAGCCAAGATCCCAATAGCGGGGGGTCCGAGCAGTACTTC.

This clone was seen once. This chain joins TRBV7-9 and TRBJ2-5, with 8 bases identical to TRBD1. This CDR3 comprises 15 residues. V gave up 5 bases and J gave up 4 bases; unmatched junction bases: 9. Germline assignment: CDR1 SEHNR and CDR2 FQNEAQ (reference sequence). CDR3 loop: CASSPGQGRGETQYF. The CDR3 DNA reads TGTGCCAGCAGCCCCGGACAGGGAAGAGGAGAGACCCAGTACTTC.

The gene calls are TRBV4-3 and TRBJ2-7; TRBD1 matches 9 bases. Germline V lookup: CDR1 LGHNA, CDR2 YSLEER. V dropped 3 bases and J dropped 2; count of bases not matched to a gene: 5. The CDR3 is 15 residues long. The CDR3 spells CASSQGTGSPYEQYF. The CDR3 coding sequence is TGCGCCAGCAGCCAGGGGACAGGGAGCCCCTACGAGCAGTACTTC.

This sequence joins TRBV4-1 and TRBJ2-5, with 7 bases that match TRBD2. With 5 bases clipped from V and 7 bases from J, the junction kept 16 bases outside the gene matches. In germline, CDR1 is MGHRA, CDR2 YSYEKL. The length of the CDR3 is 16 residues. The CDR3 DNA reads TGCGCCAGCAGCTCCACGGCCGGGGGGTCCCTTGGGACCCAGTACTTC. It is translated as CASSSTAGGSLGTQYF.

The V gene is TRBV15, the J gene TRBJ1-2, with D possibly matching TRBD1 (6 bases). This CDR3 region has 17 residues. CDR1 and CDR2 from the germline V gene are LNHNV and YYDKDF (reference sequence). Trimming cost V 0 bases and J 4 bases, with 18 bases left between them. Here the CDR3 reads CATSRDSWTASFYGYTF. In DNA form, the CDR3 reads TGTGCCACCAGCAGAGATTCCTGGACAGCTTCATTCTATGGCTACACCTTC.

CDR3 nucleotides: TGTGCCAGCACCCCGAGGGGGGGACCCGACACCGGGGAGCTGTTTTTT. This translates into CASTPRGGPDTGELFF. The V call is TRBV7-6, the J call TRBJ2-2; the D gene is possibly TRBD2 (7 bases). The CDR3 loop spans 16 amino acids. V lost 7 bases, J lost 3 bases, and 18 bases lay in between. The germline V gene encodes CDR1 SGHVS and CDR2 FNYEAQ.

This chain connects TRBV7-3 to TRBJ1-4; D might be TRBD1 (6 bases). The CDR3 has 15 residues. Germline CDR1 and CDR2: SGHTA and FQGTGA. V was cut by 2 bases and J by 10 bases, with 17 bases left in between. The CDR3 DNA reads TGTGCCAGCAGCTTAGGGGGCTGGCGGGTGGGAAAACTGTTTTTT. Protein product: CASSLGGWRVGKLFF.

The chain has TRBV12-3 or TRBV12-4 and TRBJ1-1, with 8 bases identical to TRBD1. Germline trimming cut 8 bases from V and 8 bases from J; bases unmatched to any gene: 7. CDR3 length: 12 amino acids. CDR3 sequence reads: CASGGQGAEAFF. CDR3 nucleotides: TGTGCCAGCGGCGGACAGGGTGCCGAAGCTTTCTTT.

The chain links TRBV3-1 (or the pseudogene TRBV3-2) to TRBJ1-2, with D possibly matching TRBD1 (5 bases). The CDR3 is made up of 13 amino acids. The V gene lost 4 bases and the J gene lost 8 bases, with 14 bases spanning the gap. Germline loops: CDR1 LGHDT, CDR2 YNNKEL (reference sequence). DNA of the CDR3: TGTGCCAGCAGCCCCCGAGGGGAGGGCGGCTACACCTTC. Translated: CASSPRGEGGYTF.

This chain links TRBV24-1 with TRBJ2-3, with 12 bases aligning to TRBD1. The CDR3 contains 17 residues. With V trimmed by 4 bases and J by 4 bases, 8 bases remained unmatched. CDR1 and CDR2 (germline): KGHDR, SFDVKD. CDR3 sequence (DNA): TGTGCCACCAGTGACCCCTCCGGGACAGGGGGCCCAGATACGCAGTATTTT. This codes for CATSDPSGTGGPDTQYF.

This clone occurred once. The V call is TRBV9, the J call TRBJ2-5; 8 bases map to TRBD2. The CDR3 runs 15 residues. Trimming took 4 bases from V and 5 from J; bases not matched to a gene: 10. The germline CDR1 and CDR2 sequences are SGDLS and YYNGEE. The CDR3 protein is CASSPGPGGPETQYF. The CDR3 coding sequence is TGTGCCAGCAGCCCCGGGCCGGGAGGGCCGGAGACCCAGTACTTC.

The chain has TRBV5-4 and TRBJ1-2; 7 nucleotides agree with TRBD1. With V trimmed by 2 bases and J by 3 bases, 7 bases remained unmatched. The CDR3 is 15 amino acids. Per the germline V gene, CDR1 is SGHNT and CDR2 is YYREEE (reference sequence). This CDR3 reads CASSFGRGMDYGYTF. DNA for the CDR3: TGTGCCAGCAGCTTCGGCAGGGGGATGGACTATGGCTACACCTTC. Drawing the rest from reference TRBV5-4 and TRBJ1-2, the complete variable domain is ETGVTQSPTHLIKTRGQQVTLRCSSQSGHNTVSWYQQALGQGPQFIFQYYREEENGRGNFPPRFSGLQFPNYSSELNVNALELDDSALYLCASSFGRGMDYGYTFGSGTRLTVV.

The chain is built from TRBV9 and TRBJ2-3; a weak D match, TRBD2 (5 bases). Germline CDR1 is SGDLS and CDR2 is YYNGEE. There are 15 residues in the CDR3. Trimming shortened V by 4 bases and J by 1 base, and 13 bases separated the two germline ends. CDR3 bases: TGTGCCAGCAGCCCGCGGGCTAGCCGCACAGATACGCAGTATTTT. It specifies CASSPRASRTDTQYF. Together with reference TRBV9 and TRBJ2-3, the CDR3 gives the full variable domain: DSGVTQTPKHLITATGQRVTLRCSPRSGDLSVYWYQQSLDQGLQFLIQYYNGEERAKGNILERFSAQQFPDLHSELNLSSLELGDSALYFCASSPRASRTDTQYFGPGTRLTVL.

This chain uses TRBV12-3 or TRBV12-4 with TRBJ2-5, with a tentative D call TRBD2 (5 bases). This CDR3 is built from 12 residues. V dropped 5 bases and J dropped 5 bases, with 9 bases sitting between them. CDR3 loop: CASSARGETQYF. The CDR3 DNA follows: TGTGCCAGCAGTGCCAGAGGGGAGACCCAGTACTTC.